A single sample gave rise to the 26 T cell receptor beta chains below, sequenced in a study of blood T cell repertoires in COVID-19. Clones were read by immunoSEQ multiplex PCR, and TCRdb kept only the in-frame ones, dropping some. The sample consists of 230,000 or so clones, 65% to 85% of them appearing once. Input material: PBMCs or T cells enriched from blood (not recorded which). The receptors originated from a man aged 45 to 65 who had recovered from COVID-19.

Written as DNA, the CDR3 is TGCAGCGTTGTGGCCGTCGGGGAAAAACTGTTTTTT. Translation: CSVVAVGEKLFF. The chain joins TRBV29-1 to TRBJ1-4, with D unresolved. Trimming stripped 4 bases from V and 8 bases from J, with 11 bases between. The germline V gene encodes CDR1 SQVTM and CDR2 ANQGSEA. CDR3 length: 12 residues.

This chain joins TRBV5-1 and TRBJ2-2, with 7 bases that match TRBD2. Germline lookup yields CDR1 SGHRS and CDR2 YFSETQ. V lost 0 bases, J lost 4 bases, and 3 bases stayed unmatched. CDR3 length equals 15 residues. CDR3 in amino acids: CASSLDGRGTGELFF. The CDR3 nucleotides read TGCGCCAGCAGCTTGGATGGGAGGGGCACCGGGGAGCTGTTTTTT. Drawing the rest from reference TRBV5-1 and TRBJ2-2, the complete variable domain is KAGVTQTPRYLIKTRGQQVTLSCSPISGHRSVSWYQQTPGQGLQFLFEYFSETQRNKGNFPGRFSGRQFSNSRSEMNVSTLELGDSALYLCASSLDGRGTGELFFGEGSRLTVL.

The chain has TRBV27 and TRBJ1-2; 8 positions agree with TRBD1. CDR1 and CDR2 (germline): MNHEY, SMNVEV (reference sequence). After removal of 5 bases from V and 3 bases from J, the junction contained 2 bases not matched to a gene. This CDR3 has 13 residues. CDR3 bases: TGTGCCAGCAGTCCGGACAGGGACTATGGCTACACCTTC. Protein: CASSPDRDYGYTF.

The V gene is TRBV28, the J gene TRBJ2-5; the D is unclear. The ends were cut back, 1 base at V and 4 bases at J, with 7 bases in the middle. Germline-derived CDR1 and CDR2 are MDHEN and SYDVKM. This CDR3 is built from 13 residues. Here the CDR3 reads CASSLSTPETQYF. DNA of the CDR3: TGTGCCAGCAGTTTATCGACTCCAGAGACCCAGTACTTC.

The chain combines TRBV7-3 with TRBJ1-6; 9 nucleotides line up with TRBD1. CDR1 is SGHTA and CDR2 is FQGTGA in the germline V gene. This CDR3 has 14 residues. Germline trimming cut 4 bases from V and 7 bases from J; bases unmatched to any gene: 2. The DNA of the CDR3 is TGTGCCAGCAGCTCGGGACAGGGAAATTCACCCCTCCACTTT. It translates to CASSSGQGNSPLHF.

The V call is TRBV6-2 or TRBV6-3, the J call TRBJ2-1; 7 positions match TRBD2. J was trimmed by 1 base and V by 5 bases; bases with no gene match: 5. The V gene's germline CDR1 is MNHEY and CDR2 SVGEGT. The length of the CDR3 is 15 residues. In DNA, the CDR3 is TGTGCCAGCAGTGACCGGGGGGTTTCCTACAATGAGCAGTTCTTC. It yields the protein CASSDRGVSYNEQFF.

The J gene is TRBJ2-5, the V gene TRBV4-2, with TRBD1 matching 7 bases. CDR3 length: 15 amino acids. V dropped 6 bases and J dropped 0; count of bases not matched to a gene: 7. The germline CDR1 and CDR2 sequences are LGHNA and YNFKEQ. The CDR3 sequence is CASRRTGTDQETQYF. The CDR3 DNA follows: TGTGCCAGCAGACGAACCGGGACAGACCAAGAGACCCAGTACTTC.

V usage is TRBV5-4 and J usage is TRBJ2-7, with D maybe TRBD1 (6 bases). The CDR3 loop spans 14 amino acids. V was clipped by 1 base and J by 5 bases, with 13 bases between them. CDR1 and CDR2 (germline): SGHNT, YYREEE (reference sequence). The CDR3 region is CASSLRSGADEQYF. The CDR3 nucleotides are TGTGCCAGCAGCTTGAGGTCAGGGGCGGACGAGCAGTACTTC.

V and J are TRBV4-1 and TRBJ1-6; maybe TRBD1 (6 bases). Deletions cut 4 bases from V and 9 bases from J, with 16 bases between. The CDR3 loop spans 15 amino acids. Germline CDR1 and CDR2: MGHRA and YSYEKL. CDR3 sequence reads: CASSRAGTSISPLHF. In DNA form, the CDR3 reads TGCGCCAGCAGCCGAGCCGGGACAAGCATTTCACCCCTCCACTTT.

V is TRBV11-2 and J is TRBJ2-1, with D perhaps TRBD1 (5 bases). The V end lost 2 bases, the J end lost 4 bases, and 12 bases lay between the germline ends. Germline loops: CDR1 SGHAT, CDR2 FQNNGV. The CDR3 loop spans 15 amino acids. CDR3 sequence: CASSLLTGRYNEQFF. CDR3 nucleotides: TGTGCCAGCAGCTTATTAACAGGTCGGTACAATGAGCAGTTCTTC.

This chain connects TRBV2 to TRBJ1-6, with D unclear. Germline V gene sequence: CDR1 SNHLY, CDR2 FYNNEI. Trimming removed 1 base at V and 7 bases at J, with 5 bases between. The CDR3 has 13 residues. CDR3 nucleotide sequence: TGTGCCAGCAGTGAAGTCCGGAATTCACCCCTCCACTTT. It specifies CASSEVRNSPLHF.

This CDR3 reads CASRGQGGNYGYTF. CDR3 in DNA: TGTGCCAGCAGGGGACAGGGTGGAAACTATGGCTACACCTTC. The chain couples TRBV2 to TRBJ1-2; TRBD1 agrees at 9 bases. This CDR3 has 14 amino acids. CDR1 and CDR2 from the germline V gene are SNHLY and FYNNEI. V dropped 6 bases and J dropped 2; count of bases not matched to a gene: 4.

This clone was found a few times. The chain employs TRBV28 and TRBJ1-5; D remains ambiguous. This CDR3 region has 19 residues. CDR1 MDHEN and CDR2 SYDVKM come from the germline V gene. V lost 6 bases and J lost 0, with 24 bases in between. CDR3 amino acids: CASSLRAGSVGYSNQPQHF. CDR3 coding DNA: TGTGCCAGCAGCCTAAGGGCGGGATCCGTGGGCTATAGCAATCAGCCCCAGCATTTT.

This clone was observed a handful of times. The genes are TRBV28 and TRBJ2-7, with 8 bases matching TRBD1. Germline CDR1 reads MDHEN; CDR2 reads SYDVKM. There are 14 residues in the CDR3. Trimming cost V 6 bases and J 6 bases; bases outside gene matches: 10. CDR3 sequence (DNA): TGTGCCAGCAGCCCACCGGACAGGGCTGGCGAGCAGTACTTC. It specifies CASSPPDRAGEQYF.

CDR3 amino acids: CASSLDGEWGDEQFF. The CDR3 DNA reads as TGTGCCAGCAGCTTAGATGGGGAATGGGGGGATGAGCAGTTCTTC. The genes are TRBV11-3 and TRBJ2-1, with D possibly being TRBD2 (6 bases). V shed 0 bases and J shed 8 bases, with 14 bases lying between them. The germline gives CDR1 SGHNT, CDR2 YENEEA. The CDR3 covers 15 residues.

The rearrangement joins TRBV19 to TRBJ1-5; 7 bases align to TRBD1. The V gene end was trimmed by 9 bases and the J gene end by 2 bases; junction bases not matched to a gene: 4. Germline V lookup: CDR1 LNHDA, CDR2 SQIVND (reference sequence). CDR3 size: 13 residues. CDR3 amino acids: CASGDRGNQPQHF. As DNA, the CDR3 is TGTGCCAGCGGTGACAGGGGCAATCAGCCCCAGCATTTT.

This chain uses TRBV28 with TRBJ1-5; 10 positions match TRBD1. The length of the CDR3 is 15 residues. Germline lookup yields CDR1 MDHEN and CDR2 SYDVKM. V was pared by 5 bases and J by 3 bases, with 4 bases of the junction left unmatched. The CDR3: CASSVGQGFNQPQHF. DNA for the CDR3: TGTGCCAGCAGTGTGGGACAGGGGTTCAATCAGCCCCAGCATTTT.

V gene TRBV11-2 combines with J gene TRBJ2-7, with 7 nucleotides matching TRBD2. CDR1 is SGHAT, CDR2 FQNNGV, per germline. V dropped 0 bases and J dropped 0; count of bases not matched to a gene: 2. There are 15 residues in the CDR3. The CDR3 sequence: CASSLEWTSSYEQYF. The CDR3 nucleotides are TGTGCCAGCAGCTTAGAGTGGACTAGCTCCTACGAGCAGTACTTC.

The chain joins TRBV7-3 to TRBJ2-1; 12 bases are shared with TRBD2. Per germline, CDR1 SGHTA and CDR2 FQGTGA. CDR3 length equals 16 residues. V trimming: 3 bases; J trimming: 8 bases; junction bases outside the gene matches: 8. The CDR3 DNA follows: TGTGCCAGCAGCTTGCCTAGCGGGAGGGCCCCTCATGAGCAGTTCTTC. This sequence encodes CASSLPSGRAPHEQFF. Combining the CDR3 with reference TRBV7-3 and TRBJ2-1 gives the whole variable domain GAGVSQTPSNKVTEKGKYVELRCDPISGHTALYWYRQSLGQGPEFLIYFQGTGAADDSGLPNDRFFAVRPEGSVSTLKIQRTERGDSAVYLCASSLPSGRAPHEQFFGPGTRLTVL.

The rearrangement joins TRBV11-2 to TRBJ1-2; D remains unclear. Trimming removed 5 bases at V and 4 bases at J, with 17 bases between. CDR3 length: 15 amino acids. Germline lookup yields CDR1 SGHAT and CDR2 FQNNGV. As DNA, the CDR3 is TGTGCCAGCAGCCCCGAGGTCGGGGTCGCCTATGGCTACACCTTC. Translating gives CASSPEVGVAYGYTF.

The table lists this clone with a count of one. The chain carries TRBV18 and TRBJ1-3; D is unresolved. Per germline, CDR1 KGHSH and CDR2 LQKENI. Trimming removed 3 bases from V and 0 bases from J, with 15 bases in between. The length of the CDR3 is 17 residues. The CDR3 spells CASSPFGIGDSGNTIYF. CDR3 sequence (DNA): TGTGCCAGCTCACCCTTCGGTATAGGAGACTCTGGAAACACCATATATTTT.

The chain uses TRBV5-1 and TRBJ1-2; 12 bases align to TRBD1. Germline loops: CDR1 SGHRS, CDR2 YFSETQ. The CDR3 spans 16 residues. After removal of 4 bases from V and 8 bases from J, the junction contained 12 bases not matched to a gene. The CDR3 is CASSVLPGQGAEGYTF. CDR3 bases: TGCGCCAGCAGCGTTCTACCGGGACAGGGGGCGGAAGGCTACACCTTC.

This clone has at least ten counts. The chain is built from TRBV19 and TRBJ2-5; perhaps TRBD2 as D (6 bases). The V end lost 3 bases, the J end lost 3 bases, and 17 bases lay between the germline ends. CDR3 length: 16 amino acids. CDR1 is LNHDA and CDR2 is SQIVND in the germline V gene (reference sequence). DNA for the CDR3: TGTGCCAGTAGTATTGGCGGGGCTTGGGCGGAAGAGACCCAGTACTTC. Its translation: CASSIGGAWAEETQYF. Full variable domain (remainder filled in from reference TRBV19 and TRBJ2-5): DGGITQSPKYLFRKEGQNVTLSCEQNLNHDAMYWYRQDPGQGLRLIYYSQIVNDFQKGDIAEGYSVSREKKESFPLTVTSAQKNPTAFYLCASSIGGAWAEETQYFGPGTRLLVL.

J is TRBJ2-3 and V is TRBV5-1; 13 bases map to TRBD2. Germline V gives CDR1 SGHRS, CDR2 YFSETQ. V shed 2 bases and J 4 bases; nucleotides not matched to a gene: 1. The CDR3 has 15 residues. The CDR3 DNA reads as TGCGCCAGCAGCTTCGGACTAGCGGGAGCAGATACGCAGTATTTT. Encoded protein: CASSFGLAGADTQYF.

This chain uses TRBV11-3 with TRBJ2-1; D may be TRBD2 (6 bases). V lost 0 bases, J lost 3 bases, and 9 bases lay in between. The CDR3 totals 15 residues. Germline-derived CDR1 and CDR2 are SGHNT and YENEEA. CDR3 coding DNA: TGTGCCAGCAGCTTAGATACGGGAGACTACAATGAGCAGTTCTTC. Protein sequence: CASSLDTGDYNEQFF.

The chain has TRBV6-5 and TRBJ1-2, with TRBD1 identical over 8 bases. V shed 6 bases and J 6 bases; nucleotides not matched to a gene: 9. This CDR3 is 14 amino acids long. The germline gives CDR1 MNHEY, CDR2 SVGAGI. The CDR3 coding sequence is TGTGCCAGCAGATCACGCCAGGGGGCGGATGGCTACACCTTC. Its translation is CASRSRQGADGYTF.